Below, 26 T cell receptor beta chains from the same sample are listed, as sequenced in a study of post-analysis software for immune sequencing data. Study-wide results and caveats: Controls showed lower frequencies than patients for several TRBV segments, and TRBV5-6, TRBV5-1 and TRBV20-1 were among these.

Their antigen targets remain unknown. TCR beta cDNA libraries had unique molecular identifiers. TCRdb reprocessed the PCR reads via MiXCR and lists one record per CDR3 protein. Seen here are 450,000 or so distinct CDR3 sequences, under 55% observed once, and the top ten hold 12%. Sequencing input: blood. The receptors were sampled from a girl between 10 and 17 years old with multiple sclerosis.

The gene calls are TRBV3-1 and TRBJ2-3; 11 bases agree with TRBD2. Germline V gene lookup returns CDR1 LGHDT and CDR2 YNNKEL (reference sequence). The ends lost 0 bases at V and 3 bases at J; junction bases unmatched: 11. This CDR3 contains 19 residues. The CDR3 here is CASSQDGQTLAGGTDTQYF. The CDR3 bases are TGTGCCAGCAGCCAAGATGGGCAAACTCTAGCGGGGGGAACAGATACGCAGTATTTT.

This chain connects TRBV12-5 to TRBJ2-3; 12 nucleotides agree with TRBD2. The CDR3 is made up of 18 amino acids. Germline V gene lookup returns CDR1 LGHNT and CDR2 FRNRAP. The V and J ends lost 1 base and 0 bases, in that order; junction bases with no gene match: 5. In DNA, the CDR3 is TGTGCTAGTGGTTTGGCGACTAGCGGGGGCCCTAGCACAGATACGCAGTATTTT. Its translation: CASGLATSGGPSTDTQYF.

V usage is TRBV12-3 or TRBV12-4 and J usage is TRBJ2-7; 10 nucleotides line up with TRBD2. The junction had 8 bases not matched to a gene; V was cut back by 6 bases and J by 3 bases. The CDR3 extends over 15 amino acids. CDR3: CASSTEGTSDYEQYF. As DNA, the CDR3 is TGTGCCAGCAGCACCGAAGGGACTAGCGACTACGAGCAGTACTTC.

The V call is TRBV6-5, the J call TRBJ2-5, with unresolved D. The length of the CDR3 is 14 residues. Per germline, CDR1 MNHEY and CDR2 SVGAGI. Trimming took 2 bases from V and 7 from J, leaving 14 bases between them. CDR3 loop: CASSYGQAAATQYF. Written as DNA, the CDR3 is TGTGCCAGCAGTTACGGGCAGGCGGCTGCGACCCAGTACTTC.

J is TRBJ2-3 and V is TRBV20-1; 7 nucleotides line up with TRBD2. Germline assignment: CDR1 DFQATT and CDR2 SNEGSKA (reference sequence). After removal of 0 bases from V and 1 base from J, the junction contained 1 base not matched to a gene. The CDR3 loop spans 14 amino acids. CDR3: CSARDAGGTDTQYF. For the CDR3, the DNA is TGCAGTGCTAGAGATGCGGGAGGCACAGATACGCAGTATTTT.

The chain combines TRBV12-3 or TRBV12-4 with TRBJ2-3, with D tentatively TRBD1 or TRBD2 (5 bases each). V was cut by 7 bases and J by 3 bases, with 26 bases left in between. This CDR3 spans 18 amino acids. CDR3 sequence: CASTFRMEIRGPTDTQYF. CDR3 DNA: TGTGCCAGCACCTTCCGGATGGAGATCCGGGGCCCGACAGATACGCAGTATTTT.

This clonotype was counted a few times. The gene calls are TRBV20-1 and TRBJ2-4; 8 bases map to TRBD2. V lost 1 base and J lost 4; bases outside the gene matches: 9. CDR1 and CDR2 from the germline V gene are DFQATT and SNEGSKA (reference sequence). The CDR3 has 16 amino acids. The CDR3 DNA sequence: TGCAGTGCTAGAGCGCCGGGGGGGAGCCTTAAAAACATTCAGTACTTC. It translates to CSARAPGGSLKNIQYF.

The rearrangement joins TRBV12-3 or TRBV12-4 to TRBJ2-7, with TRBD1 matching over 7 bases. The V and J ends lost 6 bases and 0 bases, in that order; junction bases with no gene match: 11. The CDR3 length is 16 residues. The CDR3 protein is CASSFGPTGPSYEQYF. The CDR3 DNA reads TGTGCCAGCAGCTTCGGCCCGACAGGGCCCTCCTACGAGCAGTACTTC.

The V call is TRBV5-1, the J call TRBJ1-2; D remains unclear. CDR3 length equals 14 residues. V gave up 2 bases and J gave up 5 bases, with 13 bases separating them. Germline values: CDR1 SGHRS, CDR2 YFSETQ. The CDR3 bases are TGCGCCAGCAGCTTCTCGGGCGGATTTTATGGCTACACCTTC. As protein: CASSFSGGFYGYTF.

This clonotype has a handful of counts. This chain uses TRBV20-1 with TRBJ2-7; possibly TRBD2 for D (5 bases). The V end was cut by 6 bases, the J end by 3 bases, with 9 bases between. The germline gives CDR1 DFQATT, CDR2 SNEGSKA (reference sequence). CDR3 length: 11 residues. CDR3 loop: CSAASSYEQYF. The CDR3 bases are TGCAGTGCCGCTAGCAGCTACGAGCAGTACTTC.

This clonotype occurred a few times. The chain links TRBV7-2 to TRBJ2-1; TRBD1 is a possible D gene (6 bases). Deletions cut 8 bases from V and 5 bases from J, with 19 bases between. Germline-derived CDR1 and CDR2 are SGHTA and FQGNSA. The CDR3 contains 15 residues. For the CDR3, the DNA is TGTGCCAGCGGCCCGTCGGGTAAGGGGGACAATGAGCAGTTCTTC. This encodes CASGPSGKGDNEQFF.

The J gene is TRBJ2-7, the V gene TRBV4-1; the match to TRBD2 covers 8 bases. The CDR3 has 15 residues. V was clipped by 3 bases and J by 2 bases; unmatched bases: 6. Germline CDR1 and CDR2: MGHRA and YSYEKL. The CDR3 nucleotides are TGCGCCAGCAGCCAGAACGCGGGAGGCCCCTACGAGCAGTACTTC. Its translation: CASSQNAGGPYEQYF.

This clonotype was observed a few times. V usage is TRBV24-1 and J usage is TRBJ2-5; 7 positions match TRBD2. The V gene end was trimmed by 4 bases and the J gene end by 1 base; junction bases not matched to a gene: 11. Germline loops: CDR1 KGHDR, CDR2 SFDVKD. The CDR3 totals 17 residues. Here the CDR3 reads CATSDPQGAGIQETQYF. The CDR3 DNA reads TGTGCCACCAGTGACCCCCAGGGAGCGGGAATCCAAGAGACCCAGTACTTC.

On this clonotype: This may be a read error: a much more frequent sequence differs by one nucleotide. CDR3 in amino acids: CASNSGQSACEQYF. CDR3 nucleotide sequence: TGTGCCAGCAACTCGGGACAGTCAGCCTGCGAGCAGTACTTC. The rearrangement uses TRBV7-2 and TRBJ2-4; 7 bases agree with TRBD1. The J call is doubtful: the DNA matches TRBJ2-7 better. This CDR3 has 14 amino acids. Germline assignment: CDR1 SGHTA and CDR2 FQGNSA.

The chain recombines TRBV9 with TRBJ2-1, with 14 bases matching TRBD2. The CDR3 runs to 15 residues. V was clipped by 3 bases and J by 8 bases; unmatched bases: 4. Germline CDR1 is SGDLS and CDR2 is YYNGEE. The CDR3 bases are TGTGCCAGCAGCGGACTAGCGGGAGGGGTAGATGAGCAGTTCTTC. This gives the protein CASSGLAGGVDEQFF.

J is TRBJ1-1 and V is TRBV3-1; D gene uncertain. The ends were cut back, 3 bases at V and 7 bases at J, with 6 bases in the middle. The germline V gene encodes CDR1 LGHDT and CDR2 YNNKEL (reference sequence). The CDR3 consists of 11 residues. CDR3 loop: CASSQGIEAFF. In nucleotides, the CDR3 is TGTGCCAGCAGCCAGGGGATTGAAGCTTTCTTT.

CDR3 sequence reads: CSVLAAGANVLTF. The CDR3 coding sequence is TGCAGCGTTCTAGCGGCTGGGGCCAACGTCCTGACTTTC. The J gene is TRBJ2-6, the V gene TRBV29-1, with 7 bases aligning to TRBD2. Trimming cost V 5 bases and J 2 bases; bases outside gene matches: 0. The CDR3 sequence is 13 residues long. Germline V gene sequence: CDR1 SQVTM, CDR2 ANQGSEA.

CDR3 sequence reads: CSARDSGGGGDTQYF. CDR3 DNA: TGCAGTGCTAGAGATTCGGGCGGGGGGGGAGATACGCAGTATTTT. The chain links TRBV20-1 to TRBJ2-3; 9 nucleotides agree with TRBD2. Germline V gene data show CDR1 as DFQATT and CDR2 as SNEGSKA (reference sequence). The CDR3 is made up of 15 amino acids. V dropped 0 bases and J dropped 5; count of bases not matched to a gene: 6.

The DNA for the CDR3 is TGTGCCAGCAGGACGCAGGGACAGTCCGTCTATGGCTACACCTTC. This codes for CASRTQGQSVYGYTF. The chain links TRBV12-3 or TRBV12-4 to TRBJ1-2, with TRBD1 matching over 7 bases. CDR3 size: 15 residues. The ends lost 6 bases at V and 4 bases at J; junction bases unmatched: 11.

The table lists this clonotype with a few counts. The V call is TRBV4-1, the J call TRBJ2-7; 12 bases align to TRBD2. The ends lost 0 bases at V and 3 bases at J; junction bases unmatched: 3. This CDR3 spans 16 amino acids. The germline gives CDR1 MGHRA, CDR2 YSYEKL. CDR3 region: CASSQEKTSGSYEQYF. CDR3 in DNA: TGCGCCAGCAGCCAAGAAAAGACTAGCGGGAGCTACGAGCAGTACTTC.

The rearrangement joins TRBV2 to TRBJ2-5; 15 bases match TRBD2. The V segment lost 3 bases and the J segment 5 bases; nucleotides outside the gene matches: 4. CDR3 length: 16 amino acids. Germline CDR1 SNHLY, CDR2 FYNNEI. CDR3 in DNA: TGTGCCAGCAGTGACGGTGGACTAGCGGGGGGGGAGACCCAGTACTTC. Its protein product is CASSDGGLAGGETQYF.

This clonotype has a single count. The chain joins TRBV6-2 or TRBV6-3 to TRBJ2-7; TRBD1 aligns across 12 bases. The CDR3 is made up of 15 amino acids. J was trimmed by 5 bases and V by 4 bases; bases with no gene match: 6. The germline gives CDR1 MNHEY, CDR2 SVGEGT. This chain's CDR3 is CASSFGTGGFNEQYF. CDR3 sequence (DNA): TGTGCCAGCAGTTTCGGGACAGGGGGCTTCAACGAGCAGTACTTC.

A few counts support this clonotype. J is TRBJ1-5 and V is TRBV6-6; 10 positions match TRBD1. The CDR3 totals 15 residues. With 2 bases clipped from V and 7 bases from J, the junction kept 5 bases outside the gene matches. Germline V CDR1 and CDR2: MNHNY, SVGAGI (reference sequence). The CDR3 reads CASSYGTGVWQPQHF. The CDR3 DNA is TGTGCCAGCAGTTACGGGACAGGGGTCTGGCAGCCCCAGCATTTT.

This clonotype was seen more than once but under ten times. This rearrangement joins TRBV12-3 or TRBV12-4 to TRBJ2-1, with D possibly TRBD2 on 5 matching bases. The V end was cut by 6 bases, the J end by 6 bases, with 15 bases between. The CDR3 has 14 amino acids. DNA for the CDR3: TGTGCCAGCAGGGATCGGGGTACGGGCAATGAGCAGTTCTTC. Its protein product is CASRDRGTGNEQFF.

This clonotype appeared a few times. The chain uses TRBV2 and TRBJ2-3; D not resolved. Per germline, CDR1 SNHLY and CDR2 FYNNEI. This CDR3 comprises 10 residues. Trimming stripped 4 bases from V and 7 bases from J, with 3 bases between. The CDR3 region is CASSVYTQYF. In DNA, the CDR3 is TGTGCCAGCAGTGTGTATACGCAGTATTTT.

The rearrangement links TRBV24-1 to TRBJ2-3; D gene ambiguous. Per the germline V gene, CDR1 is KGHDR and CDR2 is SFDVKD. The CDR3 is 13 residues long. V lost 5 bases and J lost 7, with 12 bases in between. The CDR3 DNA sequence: TGTGCCACCAGTGCGCCGGACGGTCATACGCAGTATTTT. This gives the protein CATSAPDGHTQYF.